The present TCR beta chain was sequenced within a study of T cell responses to AZD1222 COVID-19 vaccine. The germline gives CDR1 SNHLY, CDR2 FYNNEI. J gave up 0 bases and V 6 bases, and 5 bases lay outside the gene matches. The CDR3 totals 14 residues. The assay was immunoSEQ multiplex PCR, and TCRdb's table has in-frame clones only and misses some. The sample has roughly 120,000 clones; around 88% are singletons. The V gene is TRBV2, the J gene TRBJ2-7; 7 bases fit TRBD2. The TCR sequence derives from an adult in good health. The sequencing used peripheral blood, collected on day 0 of AZD1222 vaccination. Here the CDR3 reads CASRTSGVSYEQYF. The CDR3 DNA reads as TGTGCCAGCAGAACCAGCGGGGTCTCCTACGAGCAGTACTTC. The variable domain in full, completed from reference TRBV2 and TRBJ2-7, reads EPEVTQTPSHQVTQMGQEVILRCVPISNHLYFYWYRQILGQKVEFLVSFYNNEISEKSEIFDDQFSVERPDGSNFTLKIRSTKLEDSAMYFCASRTSGVSYEQYFGPGTRLTVT.